The next 15 T cell receptor beta chains were all read from a single sample in a study of T-cell memory formation after mild COVID-19. TCRdb used MiXCR to reprocess the 5' RACE reads, holding one entry per CDR3 protein. The sample lists about 250,000 distinct CDR3 sequences, 16% seen once, with approximately 3.5% in the top ten. The sample was PBMCs or a T cell subset sorted from them (not recorded which). The receptor set was obtained from a man between 18 and 29 years old who had mild COVID-19 (a few samples of this study predate the infection). Cell type and time point are not known.

This clonotype was seen more than once but under ten times. V gene TRBV7-9 combines with J gene TRBJ2-7, with D tentatively TRBD1 (6 bases). The CDR3 has 13 amino acids. Trimming shortened V by 3 bases and J by 6 bases, and 12 bases separated the two germline ends. Germline V gene sequence: CDR1 SEHNR, CDR2 FQNEAQ (reference sequence). The chain's CDR3 is CASSFPTGFEQYF. As DNA, the CDR3 is TGTGCCAGCAGCTTCCCAACAGGGTTCGAGCAGTACTTC.

This rearrangement joins TRBV2 to TRBJ2-2; D is unresolved. The CDR3 is 12 residues long. V was trimmed by 3 bases and J by 8 bases, leaving 7 bases between them. Germline-derived CDR1 and CDR2 are SNHLY and FYNNEI. The CDR3 region is CASSDDGGELFF. CDR3 nucleotides: TGTGCCAGCAGTGATGATGGGGGGGAGCTGTTTTTT.

The rearrangement uses TRBV20-1 and TRBJ2-7; D remains unclear. The V gene's germline CDR1 is DFQATT and CDR2 SNEGSKA (reference sequence). The CDR3 extends over 12 amino acids. V was trimmed by 5 bases and J by 0 bases, leaving 8 bases between them. CDR3 sequence reads: CSAPMDSYEQYF. The CDR3 DNA is TGCAGTGCTCCCATGGACTCCTACGAGCAGTACTTC.

This clonotype has just a few counts. The chain uses TRBV6-6 and TRBJ1-3; D is uncertain. V was pared by 2 bases and J by 0 bases, with 11 bases between. The length of the CDR3 is 16 residues. Germline V gene lookup returns CDR1 MNHNY and CDR2 SVGAGI (reference sequence). CDR3 residues: CASSYGRAYSGNTIYF. Written as DNA, the CDR3 is TGTGCCAGCAGTTACGGGCGGGCCTACTCTGGAAACACCATATATTTT.

This clonotype was counted a few times. V gene TRBV6-5 combines with J gene TRBJ2-4, with D perhaps TRBD1 or TRBD2 (6 bases each). Trimming took 10 bases from V and 0 from J, leaving 16 bases between them. CDR3 length equals 15 residues. Per the germline V gene, CDR1 is MNHEY and CDR2 is SVGAGI. The CDR3 region is CATRGGGLAKNIQYF. CDR3 bases: TGTGCCACCCGGGGTGGGGGGCTAGCCAAAAACATTCAGTACTTC.

Written as DNA, the CDR3 is TGTGCCAGCGGCGGGGCAGATTCCTACGAGCAGTACTTC. Translating it yields CASGGADSYEQYF. The chain uses TRBV4-2 and TRBJ2-7; a weak D match, TRBD2 (6 bases). The V end lost 8 bases, the J end lost 1 base, and 12 bases lay between the germline ends. CDR1 is LGHNA and CDR2 is YNFKEQ in the germline V gene. The length of the CDR3 is 13 residues.

V usage is TRBV10-3 and J usage is TRBJ1-6; D gene uncertain. Germline V gene data show CDR1 as ENHRY and CDR2 as SYGVKD. V lost 3 bases to trimming and J lost 7 bases, with 4 bases between them. The CDR3 is 12 residues long. The CDR3, as DNA: TGTGCCATCAGTGACGGGAATTCACCCCTCCACTTT. Protein product: CAISDGNSPLHF.

This clonotype was observed many times. The V and J genes are TRBV25-1 and TRBJ1-1, with D uncertain. The CDR3 consists of 13 residues. Per germline, CDR1 MGHDK and CDR2 SYGVNS. V dropped 3 bases and J dropped 8 bases, with 13 bases sitting between them. CDR3 protein: CASSDGFILEAFF. In DNA form, the CDR3 reads TGTGCCAGCAGTGACGGGTTCATTCTCGAAGCTTTCTTT.

This clonotype was picked up a small number of times. The rearrangement uses TRBV5-1 and TRBJ2-1; D is unresolved. Germline V gives CDR1 SGHRS, CDR2 YFSETQ. Trimming took 1 base from V and 8 from J, leaving 10 bases between them. This CDR3 has 13 residues. DNA for the CDR3: TGCGCCAGCAGCTTGCGGGCAGTCGATGAGCAGTTCTTC. Its protein is CASSLRAVDEQFF. Combining the CDR3 with reference TRBV5-1 and TRBJ2-1 gives the whole variable domain KAGVTQTPRYLIKTRGQQVTLSCSPISGHRSVSWYQQTPGQGLQFLFEYFSETQRNKGNFPGRFSGRQFSNSRSEMNVSTLELGDSALYLCASSLRAVDEQFFGPGTRLTVL.

The chain carries TRBV9 and TRBJ1-1; possibly TRBD1 for D (6 bases). The CDR3 is made up of 14 amino acids. Germline lookup yields CDR1 SGDLS and CDR2 YYNGEE. The ends were cut back, 3 bases at V and 1 base at J, with 10 bases in the middle. This CDR3 reads CASSAKGQNTEAFF. The DNA for the CDR3 is TGTGCCAGCAGCGCCAAGGGACAGAACACTGAAGCTTTCTTT.

The rearrangement joins TRBV20-1 to TRBJ1-1; 7 positions match TRBD1. Unmatched junction bases numbered 14, after V lost 1 base and J lost 3 bases. The length of the CDR3 is 17 residues. Germline loops: CDR1 DFQATT, CDR2 SNEGSKA (reference sequence). The CDR3 sequence: CSARVAGDSGLYTEAFF. CDR3 bases: TGCAGTGCTAGAGTGGCCGGGGACAGTGGCCTCTACACTGAAGCTTTCTTT.

The sample holds many counts of this clonotype. The V call is TRBV28, the J call TRBJ2-7; D uncertain. Germline lookup yields CDR1 MDHEN and CDR2 SYDVKM. With 6 bases removed from V and 2 bases from J, the gap between germline ends came to 17 bases. The length of the CDR3 is 15 residues. CDR3 loop: CASSPPGAGPYEQYV. Written as DNA, the CDR3 is TGTGCCAGCAGCCCCCCAGGAGCTGGGCCCTACGAGCAGTACGTC.

This clonotype was seen a handful of times. DNA of the CDR3: TGTGCTAGTGGCCCCGTGAGATACAATGAGCAGTTCTTC. This gives the protein CASGPVRYNEQFF. The rearrangement joins TRBV12-5 to TRBJ2-1; D uncertain. CDR1 LGHNT and CDR2 FRNRAP come from the germline V gene. The V gene lost 6 bases and the J gene lost 4 bases, with 10 bases spanning the gap. CDR3 size: 13 residues.

The chain joins TRBV20-1 to TRBJ2-3; D possibly corresponds to TRBD2 (5 bases). The V gene lost 6 bases and the J gene lost 3 bases, with 13 bases spanning the gap. The CDR3 runs to 13 residues. The germline CDR1 and CDR2 sequences are DFQATT and SNEGSKA (reference sequence). The CDR3 DNA sequence: TGCAGTGCCACGCCGCCGGGGACAGATACGCAGTATTTT. Translation: CSATPPGTDTQYF.

The V gene is TRBV7-9, the J gene TRBJ1-2; 12 nucleotides agree with TRBD1. V shed 4 bases and J 2 bases; nucleotides not matched to a gene: 8. The CDR3 contains 17 residues. Germline V gene data show CDR1 as SEHNR and CDR2 as FQNEAQ (reference sequence). In nucleotides, the CDR3 is TGTGCCAGCAGCTCCCCCCGCGGGACAGGGGGCAACTATGGCTACACCTTC. It yields the protein CASSSPRGTGGNYGYTF. The complete variable domain, with remaining parts taken from reference TRBV7-9 and TRBJ1-2, reads DTGVSQNPRHKITKRGQNVTFRCDPISEHNRLYWYRQTLGQGPEFLTYFQNEAQLEKSRLLSDRFSAERPKGSFSTLEIQRTEQGDSAMYLCASSSPRGTGGNYGYTFGSGTRLTVV.